One and the same sample provided the 15 T cell receptor beta chains below, sequenced in a study of spatial heterogeneity in lung cancer (dated by TCRdb to the late 2010s). This specimen's time point label, per the study, means: blood at routine non-recurrence follow-up after resection. The library was built by means of 5' RACE. Sequencer: NextSeq 500. TCRdb trimmed the raw reads at Q25, called clones with MiXCR and kept productive beta chains. Rows with a matching CDR3 protein are joined into one entry that keeps the most common DNA and genes. This sample gives about 87,000 distinct CDR3 sequences in total; roughly 21% of them show up just once. About a fifth of the sample is taken by the ten largest. Sequences were derived from PBMCs, sampled at follow-up. The receptors stem from a male donor with early-stage non-small cell lung cancer.

This clonotype has only a few counts. J is TRBJ2-5 and V is TRBV6-5; 10 nucleotides agree with TRBD2. The germline V gene encodes CDR1 MNHEY and CDR2 SVGAGI. V dropped 5 bases and J dropped 5; count of bases not matched to a gene: 5. There are 14 residues in the CDR3. CDR3 in amino acids: CASSPLAGDETQYF. Here the CDR3 DNA reads TGTGCCAGCAGTCCCCTAGCGGGAGATGAGACCCAGTACTTC.

This clonotype was recorded at least ten times. The rearrangement uses TRBV6-5 and TRBJ2-1, with D uncertain. The CDR3 runs 17 residues. V was clipped by 2 bases and J by 0 bases, with 14 bases between them. Germline lookup yields CDR1 MNHEY and CDR2 SVGAGI. In nucleotides, the CDR3 is TGTGCCAGCAGTTACCCCCGGCGGCTGAGCTCCTACAATGAGCAGTTCTTC. Protein sequence: CASSYPRRLSSYNEQFF.

This clonotype was recorded at least ten times. The chain employs TRBV20-1 and TRBJ2-1, with TRBD1 matching 7 bases. From germline, CDR1 is DFQATT and CDR2 SNEGSKA (reference sequence). The CDR3 is 14 residues long. J gave up 5 bases and V 6 bases, and 10 bases lay outside the gene matches. In DNA form, the CDR3 reads TGCAGTGCCTTCAATCCGGGACAGAACAATGAGCAGTTCTTC. This translates into CSAFNPGQNNEQFF.

This clonotype was found many times. The rearrangement links TRBV6-4 to TRBJ1-1, with TRBD1 matching 7 bases. Germline trimming cut 7 bases from V and 2 bases from J; bases unmatched to any gene: 7. Germline-derived CDR1 and CDR2 are MRHNA and SNTAGT. CDR3 length equals 14 residues. CDR3 in amino acids: CASNFTGANTEAFF. DNA of the CDR3: TGTGCCAGCAACTTCACAGGGGCTAACACTGAAGCTTTCTTT.

Many counts were recorded for this clonotype. The J gene is TRBJ2-1, the V gene TRBV11-2; TRBD2 might be the D (6 bases). From germline, CDR1 is SGHAT and CDR2 FQNNGV. Trimming removed 1 base at V and 7 bases at J, with 14 bases between. This CDR3 region has 15 residues. This CDR3 reads CASSLVGFRGNEQFF. As DNA, the CDR3 is TGTGCCAGCAGCTTAGTAGGCTTTCGGGGGAATGAGCAGTTCTTC.

V and J are TRBV30 and TRBJ1-2; 7 bases agree with TRBD1. Germline CDR1 reads GTSNPN; CDR2 reads SVGIG (reference sequence). V was pared by 1 base and J by 1 base, with 0 bases of the junction left unmatched. This CDR3 is 13 amino acids long. The CDR3 nucleotides read TGTGCCTGGAGTGGACAGGGTAACTATGGCTACACCTTC. Protein product: CAWSGQGNYGYTF. Full variable domain (remainder filled in from reference TRBV30 and TRBJ1-2): SQTIHQWPATLVQPVGSPLSLECTVEGTSNPNLYWYRQAAGRGLQLLFYSVGIGQISSEVPQNLSASRPQDRQFILSSKKLLLSDSGFYLCAWSGQGNYGYTFGSGTRLTVV.

This clonotype was seen a few times. The chain is built from TRBV5-4 and TRBJ2-3; TRBD1 or TRBD2 may be the D gene (6 bases each). Trimming removed 0 bases at V and 2 bases at J, with 7 bases between. The CDR3 runs to 14 residues. The V gene's germline CDR1 is SGHNT and CDR2 YYREEE (reference sequence). CDR3 nucleotides: TGTGCCAGCAGCTTGGGGGGGGCCACAGATACGCAGTATTTT. Translated, it gives CASSLGGATDTQYF.

This clonotype appeared many times. The chain is built from TRBV20-1 and TRBJ2-5; 7 bases agree with TRBD1. Unmatched junction bases numbered 8, after V lost 2 bases and J lost 2 bases. This CDR3 region has 15 residues. Germline assignment: CDR1 DFQATT and CDR2 SNEGSKA (reference sequence). CDR3 residues: CSARSPGQRQETQYF. The CDR3 DNA sequence: TGCAGTGCTAGATCCCCGGGACAGCGACAAGAGACCCAGTACTTC.

This clonotype was seen more than once but under ten times. The chain carries TRBV29-1 and TRBJ1-2, with D perhaps matching TRBD1 (5 bases). The CDR3 runs 14 residues. Between the trimmed V and J ends, which lost 3 bases and 8 bases, there was a span of 19 bases. CDR1 and CDR2 from the germline V gene are SQVTM and ANQGSEA. The CDR3 nucleotides read TGCAGCGTTGAGGCCCACACAGGCTGGGCGGGCTACACCTTC. Protein sequence: CSVEAHTGWAGYTF.

The chain combines TRBV10-3 with TRBJ2-1, with 11 bases fitting TRBD2. There are 13 residues in the CDR3. Unmatched junction bases numbered 5, after V lost 7 bases and J lost 9 bases. The germline gives CDR1 ENHRY, CDR2 SYGVKD. In DNA form, the CDR3 reads TGTGCCATCAAAGGGCTAGCGGGAGGTGAGCAGTTCTTC. Its translation: CAIKGLAGGEQFF.

The V gene is TRBV10-3, the J gene TRBJ1-5, with TRBD1 matching over 9 bases. The CDR3 runs to 15 residues. From germline, CDR1 is ENHRY and CDR2 SYGVKD. V shed 8 bases, J shed 0 bases, and the junction held 5 bases outside the gene matches. CDR3: CAIGRTGDSNQPQHF. The CDR3 DNA follows: TGTGCCATCGGACGGACAGGGGATAGCAATCAGCCCCAGCATTTT.

The chain employs TRBV20-1 and TRBJ2-2, with D possibly called TRBD1 or TRBD2 (6 bases each). The ends were cut back, 5 bases at V and 3 bases at J, with 13 bases in the middle. CDR1 and CDR2 from the germline V gene are DFQATT and SNEGSKA (reference sequence). The CDR3 sequence is 14 residues long. The CDR3 loop is CSAGRRGDTGELFF. CDR3 nucleotides: TGCAGTGCTGGGAGGAGGGGGGACACCGGGGAGCTGTTTTTT.

This clonotype was recorded a few times. V gene TRBV6-5 combines with J gene TRBJ2-3; perhaps TRBD2 as D (6 bases). Per the germline V gene, CDR1 is MNHEY and CDR2 is SVGAGI. Trimming took off 7 bases at V and 4 bases at J, with 9 bases between the two ends. The CDR3 covers 12 residues. CDR3 bases: TGTGCCAGCACCGGGGGAGCAGATACGCAGTATTTT. It specifies CASTGGADTQYF.

The J gene is TRBJ2-1, the V gene TRBV9; D perhaps matches TRBD2 (5 bases). This CDR3 region has 15 residues. Trimming stripped 0 bases from V and 10 bases from J, with 17 bases between. Germline V gives CDR1 SGDLS, CDR2 YYNGEE. CDR3 nucleotides: TGTGCCAGCAGCGTAGTGACTACTCCCGCCCCCGAGCAGTTCTTC. This codes for CASSVVTTPAPEQFF.

The chain is built from TRBV20-1 and TRBJ2-5, with 9 positions matching TRBD2. The trim removed 6 bases at V and 6 bases at J, leaving 17 bases unmatched. From germline, CDR1 is DFQATT and CDR2 SNEGSKA (reference sequence). This CDR3 has 16 amino acids. Written as DNA, the CDR3 is TGCAGTGCCACTGAACGTCTAGCGGGACCCCGAAAGACCCAGTACTTC. Protein product: CSATERLAGPRKTQYF.